These 18 T cell receptor beta chains originate from one sample sequenced in a study of T cells in women clearing cervical HPV infection. The repertoire was sequenced with immunoSEQ multiplex PCR; TCRdb's copy has only in-frame clones and lacks some. The sample data list tens of thousands of clones. The sample was blood buffy coat. These receptors came from a woman aged 18 to 69 with a cervical HPV16 infection that either progressed to CIN3+ or cleared (not recorded which).

Concerning this clone: Read data end 3 residues before the CDR3 end; the end is taken from the germline J gene. V usage is TRBV7-3 and J usage is TRBJ2-3; 9 nucleotides agree with TRBD2. Germline loops: CDR1 SGHTA, CDR2 FQGTGA. There are 14 residues in the CDR3. J lost 3 bases, V lost 7 bases, and 5 bases had no gene match. The part of the CDR3 DNA that was read is TGTGCCAGCAAGGCTAGCGGGGAGACAGATACG. It is translated as CASKASGETDT. The full CDR3 sequence reads CASKASGETDTQYF.

CDR3 DNA, as far as it was read: TGTGCCAGCAGCTTATATCTCCTCAAGGATGAG. Amino acids: CASSLYLLKDE. The whole CDR3 region reads CASSLYLLKDEQFF. V and J are TRBV7-9 and TRBJ2-1; D not certain. The missing CDR3 end, 3 residues past where the read stops, is filled in from the germline J gene. CDR3 length: 14 amino acids. Germline V CDR1 and CDR2: SEHNR, FQNEAQ (reference sequence). The germline V and J ends were trimmed by 2 bases and 8 bases, with 13 bases remaining between them.

In regard to this clone: The read halts 3 residues ahead of the CDR3 end, with the missing end drawn from the germline J gene. The chain recombines TRBV18 with TRBJ2-7, with D tentatively TRBD1 (5 bases). Trimming left V 3 bases short and J 3 bases short, with 12 bases between. The CDR3 consists of 14 residues. From germline, CDR1 is KGHSH and CDR2 LQKENI. The CDR3 bases that were read are TGTGCCAGCTCACCCCCGCCAGGGAACTACGAG. This gives the protein CASSPPPGNYE. The entire CDR3 reads CASSPPPGNYEQYF.

On this clone itself: The read terminates 3 residues before the CDR3 end, so the remaining end is supplied by the germline J gene. The gene calls are TRBV2 and TRBJ1-5, with 7 bases identical to TRBD1. The CDR3 sequence is 14 residues long. Unmatched junction bases numbered 3, after V lost 6 bases and J lost 1 base. CDR1 is SNHLY and CDR2 is FYNNEI in the germline V gene. CDR3 region: CASRLQGSNQPQHF. CDR3 DNA, as far as it was read: TGTGCCAGCAGACTACAGGGGAGCAATCAGCCC.

On this clone itself: The sequenced fragment ends 3 residues before the CDR3 boundary, so the rest is inferred from the germline J gene. The V gene is TRBV10-1, the J gene TRBJ1-4; 7 bases are shared with TRBD1. Unmatched junction bases numbered 3, after V lost 5 bases and J lost 6 bases. Germline V gene data show CDR1 as WNHNN and CDR2 as SYGVQD (reference sequence). This CDR3 has 13 amino acids. Partial CDR3 DNA: TGCGCCAGCAGTCAGGGGACAGATGAAAAA. It encodes CASSQGTDEK. The entire CDR3 is CASSQGTDEKLFF.

A remark on this clone: The read comes to an end 3 residues before the CDR3 does, leaving the germline J gene to fill in the end. The chain combines TRBV12-3 or TRBV12-4 with TRBJ2-7, with TRBD1 identical over 10 bases. The CDR3 runs 15 residues. The J segment lost 3 bases and the V segment lost 6 bases, leaving 8 bases of the junction unmatched. Incomplete CDR3 DNA: TGTGCCAGCAGCCTGAGACAGGGGGCGAACTACGAG. Protein: CASSLRQGANYE. The whole CDR3 sequence is CASSLRQGANYEQYF.

As concerns this clone: The missing CDR3 end, 3 residues past where the read stops, is filled in from the germline J gene. J is TRBJ2-3 and V is TRBV2; TRBD2 aligns across 7 bases. V dropped 5 bases and J dropped 2; count of bases not matched to a gene: 7. CDR1 is SNHLY, CDR2 FYNNEI, per germline. CDR3 length: 15 residues. The CDR3 is CASSKASGVTDTQYF. CDR3 DNA, as far as it was read: TGTGCCAGCAGTAAGGCTAGCGGCGTCACAGATACG.

Partial CDR3 DNA: TGTGCCAGCAGTATCAATTCAGGGGGTGGCGAG. Protein: CASSINSGGGE. The whole CDR3 sequence is CASSINSGGGEQYF. V gene TRBV12-3 or TRBV12-4 combines with J gene TRBJ2-7, with 7 bases that match TRBD1. The read falls 3 residues short of the CDR3 end, and the missing part is taken from the germline J gene. The CDR3 runs 14 residues. After removal of 5 bases from V and 6 bases from J, the junction contained 10 bases not matched to a gene.

Regarding this clone: The missing CDR3 end, 3 residues past where the read stops, is filled in from the germline J gene. The chain couples TRBV4-1 to TRBJ2-5, with 10 bases lining up with TRBD1. The CDR3 spans 13 residues. In germline, CDR1 is MGHRA, CDR2 YSYEKL. V lost 4 bases, J lost 5 bases, and 1 base stayed unmatched. CDR3 region: CASSRDRGETQYF. Partial CDR3 DNA: TGCGCCAGCAGCCGGGACAGGGGCGAGACC.

A remark on this clone: The read is 3 residues too short to cover the CDR3 end, so that end is filled in from the germline J gene. The chain employs TRBV5-4 and TRBJ2-1; 8 nucleotides line up with TRBD2. With 0 bases clipped from V and 5 bases from J, the junction kept 4 bases outside the gene matches. The CDR3 is 15 amino acids. Germline V CDR1 and CDR2: SGHNT, YYREEE (reference sequence). The CDR3 spells CASSLDSGGHNEQFF. The sequenced part of the CDR3 DNA is TGTGCCAGCAGCTTGGACAGCGGGGGACACAATGAG.

A word on this clone: The observed sequence ends 3 residues before the CDR3 terminus, with the missing tail filled in from the germline J gene. The chain is built from TRBV7-9 and TRBJ1-2; no definite D call. Germline loops: CDR1 SEHNR, CDR2 FQNEAQ (reference sequence). There are 15 residues in the CDR3. CDR3: CASSRSAGWINIYTF. The sequenced CDR3 bases are TGTGCCAGCAGCCGTTCAGCGGGATGGATAAACATC.

As for this clone: The CDR3 end falls 3 residues outside the read, so it is completed with the germline J gene. V is TRBV5-1 and J is TRBJ1-1; perhaps TRBD1 as D (6 bases). V was shortened by 0 bases and J by 3 bases, with 12 bases between the two germline ends. Germline CDR1 and CDR2: SGHRS and YFSETQ. This CDR3 spans 15 amino acids. The CDR3 bases that were read are TGCGCCAGCAGCTTGGGCACACCAGGGGACACTGAA. It is translated as CASSLGTPGDTE. From start to end, the CDR3 is CASSLGTPGDTEAFF. Supplemented by reference TRBV5-1 and TRBJ1-1, the full variable domain reads KAGVTQTPRYLIKTRGQQVTLSCSPISGHRSVSWYQQTPGQGLQFLFEYFSETQRNKGNFPGRFSGRQFSNSRSEMNVSTLELGDSALYLCASSLGTPGDTEAFFGQGTRLTVV.

Remarks on this clone: The sequenced fragment ends 3 residues before the CDR3 boundary, so the rest is inferred from the germline J gene. The chain employs TRBV2 and TRBJ2-5; D is unclear. Germline CDR1 and CDR2: SNHLY and FYNNEI. This CDR3 region has 11 residues. V shed 7 bases and J shed 7 bases, with 10 bases lying between them. The CDR3 here is CASTPVRTQYF. Incomplete CDR3 DNA: TGTGCCAGCACCCCCGTGCGGACC.

On this clone itself: The observed sequence ends 3 residues before the CDR3 terminus, with the missing tail filled in from the germline J gene. This chain joins TRBV5-1 and TRBJ1-6; D call uncertain. V was cut by 0 bases and J by 6 bases, with 16 bases left in between. CDR3 size: 17 residues. Germline V gives CDR1 SGHRS, CDR2 YFSETQ. This chain's CDR3 is CASSLVVHSIPNSPLHF. Partial CDR3 DNA: TGCGCCAGCAGCTTGGTGGTACACAGCATCCCTAATTCACCC.

In regard to this clone: The missing CDR3 end, 3 residues past where the read stops, is filled in from the germline J gene. The J gene is TRBJ2-3, the V gene TRBV4-2; D might be TRBD1 (5 bases). This CDR3 spans 16 amino acids. From germline, CDR1 is LGHNA and CDR2 YNFKEQ. The V gene lost 0 bases and the J gene lost 1 base, with 11 bases spanning the gap. The CDR3 is CASSQELTDRTDTQYF. CDR3 DNA (partial): TGTGCCAGCAGCCAAGAGTTGACAGACCGCACAGATACG.

Its frequency marks this clone as medium-sized. The CDR3 extends 3 residues past the end of the read, so its final part is completed from the germline J gene. The gene calls are TRBV18 and TRBJ2-5; 8 bases map to TRBD2. V dropped 8 bases and J dropped 3; count of bases not matched to a gene: 8. The CDR3 is 14 residues long. Germline-derived CDR1 and CDR2 are KGHSH and LQKENI. Partial CDR3 DNA: TGTGCCAGCCTAGGGACTAGAAAGAAAGAGACC. Its translation is CASLGTRKKET. The CDR3 reads in full as CASLGTRKKETQYF.

CDR3 bases read: TGTGCCAGCAGTTTTAGCGGGAGGGCCGCCGTC. This gives the protein CASSFSGRAAV. The whole CDR3 region reads CASSFSGRAAVLTF. This rearrangement joins TRBV6-2 or TRBV6-3 to TRBJ2-6; 11 positions match TRBD2. The observed sequence ends 3 residues before the CDR3 terminus, with the missing tail filled in from the germline J gene. With V trimmed by 4 bases and J by 12 bases, 5 bases remained unmatched. Germline CDR1 is MNHEY and CDR2 is SVGEGT. The length of the CDR3 is 14 residues.

Worth noting for this clone: Read sequence stops 3 residues before the CDR3 end, and the germline J gene provides the missing end. The genes are TRBV7-3 and TRBJ1-2, with TRBD1 matching 9 bases. This CDR3 is 14 amino acids long. Per germline, CDR1 SGHTA and CDR2 FQGTGA. Here the CDR3 reads CANTTSYRGQGYTF. The part of the CDR3 DNA that was read is TGTGCCAACACCACCTCATACAGGGGGCAAGGC.